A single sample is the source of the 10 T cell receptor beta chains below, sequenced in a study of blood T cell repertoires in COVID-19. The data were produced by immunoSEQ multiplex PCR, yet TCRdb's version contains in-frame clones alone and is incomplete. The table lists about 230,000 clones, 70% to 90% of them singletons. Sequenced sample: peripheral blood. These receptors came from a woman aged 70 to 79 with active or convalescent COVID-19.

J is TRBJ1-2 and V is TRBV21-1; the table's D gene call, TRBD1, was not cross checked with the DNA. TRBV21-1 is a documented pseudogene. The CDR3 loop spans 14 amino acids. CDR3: CAGFPGTRVYGYTF. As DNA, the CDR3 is TGTGCCGGGTTCCCCGGGACACGGGTATATGGCTACACCTTC.

The DNA of the CDR3 is TGTGCCAGCAGTGAAGCCCTAACGAGGGGGTCGTTTGCTGAAGCTTTCTTT. Its protein is CASSEALTRGSFAEAFF. The genes are TRBV6-1 and TRBJ1-1, with a tentative D call TRBD1 (6 bases). Deletions cut 0 bases from V and 6 bases from J, with 20 bases between. Germline-derived CDR1 and CDR2 are MNHNS and SASEGT. The length of the CDR3 is 17 residues.

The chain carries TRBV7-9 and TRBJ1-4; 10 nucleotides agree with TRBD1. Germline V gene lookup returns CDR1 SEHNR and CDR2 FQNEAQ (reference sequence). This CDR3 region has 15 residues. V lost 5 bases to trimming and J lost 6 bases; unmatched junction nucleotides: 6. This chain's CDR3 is CASSRRDRGYEKLFF. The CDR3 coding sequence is TGTGCCAGCAGCCGAAGGGACAGGGGCTATGAAAAACTGTTTTTT.

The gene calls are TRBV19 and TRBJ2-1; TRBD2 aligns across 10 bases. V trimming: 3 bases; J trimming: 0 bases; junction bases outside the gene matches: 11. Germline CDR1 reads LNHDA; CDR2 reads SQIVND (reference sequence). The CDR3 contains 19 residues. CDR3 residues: CASSMWLAGVPSSYNEQFF. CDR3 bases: TGTGCCAGTAGTATGTGGCTAGCGGGAGTCCCCTCCTCCTACAATGAGCAGTTCTTC.

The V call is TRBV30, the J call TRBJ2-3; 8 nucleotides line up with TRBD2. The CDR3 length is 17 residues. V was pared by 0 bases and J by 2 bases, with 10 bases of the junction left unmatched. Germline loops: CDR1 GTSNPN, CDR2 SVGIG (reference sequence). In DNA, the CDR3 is TGTGCCTGGAGTGTACCCCCTTATAGCGGGAACACAGATACGCAGTATTTT. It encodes CAWSVPPYSGNTDTQYF. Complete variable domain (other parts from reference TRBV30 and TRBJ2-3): SQTIHQWPATLVQPVGSPLSLECTVEGTSNPNLYWYRQAAGRGLQLLFYSVGIGQISSEVPQNLSASRPQDRQFILSSKKLLLSDSGFYLCAWSVPPYSGNTDTQYFGPGTRLTVL.

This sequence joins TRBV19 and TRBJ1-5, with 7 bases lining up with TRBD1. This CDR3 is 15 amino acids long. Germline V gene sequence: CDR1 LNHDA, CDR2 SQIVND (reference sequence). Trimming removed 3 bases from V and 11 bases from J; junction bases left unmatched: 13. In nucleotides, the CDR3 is TGTGCCAGTAGTATCCAGGGGGGTGTTATGGGGACCCAGCATTTT. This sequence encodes CASSIQGGVMGTQHF.

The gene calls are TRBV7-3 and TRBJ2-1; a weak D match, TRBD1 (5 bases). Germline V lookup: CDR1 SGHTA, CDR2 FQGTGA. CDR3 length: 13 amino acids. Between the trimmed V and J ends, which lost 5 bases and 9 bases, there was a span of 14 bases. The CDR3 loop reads CASSHGPDSEQFF. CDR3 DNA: TGTGCCAGCAGCCATGGTCCTGACAGTGAGCAGTTCTTC.

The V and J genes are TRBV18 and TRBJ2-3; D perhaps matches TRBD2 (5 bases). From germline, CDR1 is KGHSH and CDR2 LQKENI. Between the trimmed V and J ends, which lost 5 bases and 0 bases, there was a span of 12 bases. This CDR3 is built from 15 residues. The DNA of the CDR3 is TGTGCCAGCTCATTTGCTCGACTAAGCACAGATACGCAGTATTTT. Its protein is CASSFARLSTDTQYF.

For the CDR3, the DNA is TGTGCCAGCAGTTACTCGAGTGCCCCCCCTTACGAGCAGTACTTC. Amino acid sequence: CASSYSSAPPYEQYF. This sequence joins TRBV6-5 and TRBJ2-7, with no clear D. CDR1 is MNHEY and CDR2 is SVGAGI in the germline V gene. The CDR3 runs 15 residues. Between the trimmed V and J ends, which lost 0 bases and 4 bases, there was a span of 13 bases.

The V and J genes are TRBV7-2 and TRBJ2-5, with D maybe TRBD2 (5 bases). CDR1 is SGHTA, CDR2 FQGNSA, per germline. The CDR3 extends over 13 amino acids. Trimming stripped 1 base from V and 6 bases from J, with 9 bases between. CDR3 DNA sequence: TGTGCCAGCAGCTTAGACCAGCGGAAGACCCAGTACTTC. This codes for CASSLDQRKTQYF.